Listed here are 20 T cell receptor beta chains from one sample, sequenced in a study of beta chain features in type 1 diabetes. Expressed TCRB transcripts got sequenced, as all isolated RNA was reverse transcribed. Method: immunoSEQ multiplex PCR; TCRdb's copy keeps in-frame clones and lacks some. The sample lists tens of thousands of clones, around 32% seen once, with approximately 0.46% in the top ten. The sequenced material came from stem cell memory CD4+ T cells from blood. Receptors were obtained from a woman younger than 30 in good health.

Comment on this clone: Within the sample, other DNA sequences also encode this same CDR3. This chain connects TRBV7-2 to TRBJ2-1; D possibly uses TRBD1 or TRBD2 (5 bases each). The CDR3 extends over 15 amino acids. Trimming removed 5 bases at V and 0 bases at J, with 11 bases between. Germline CDR1 and CDR2: SGHTA and FQGNSA. CDR3 coding DNA: TGTGCCAGCAGCCTAGGGGAGAGCTCCTACAATGAGCAGTTCTTC. Translated, it gives CASSLGESSYNEQFF.

The gene calls are TRBV7-9 and TRBJ2-3; 7 bases agree with TRBD2. Germline V gives CDR1 SEHNR, CDR2 FQNEAQ (reference sequence). The CDR3 spans 17 residues. V lost 4 bases and J lost 6; bases outside the gene matches: 16. Here the CDR3 DNA reads TGTGCCAGCAGCTCCCGTGGACTAGGGTCTTCCGCGGATACGCAGTATTTT. It codes for CASSSRGLGSSADTQYF.

V gene TRBV9 combines with J gene TRBJ2-1; 9 positions match TRBD2. The CDR3 loop spans 14 amino acids. Germline V gene lookup returns CDR1 SGDLS and CDR2 YYNGEE. The ends lost 4 bases at V and 5 bases at J; junction bases unmatched: 4. Written as DNA, the CDR3 is TGTGCCAGCAGCCCATGGACTAGCGACAATGAGCAGTTCTTC. Its protein is CASSPWTSDNEQFF.

DNA of the CDR3: TGTGCCAGCAGCTTGGGTATAGGGACAAATATGAATGAGCAGTTCTTC. Encoded protein: CASSLGIGTNMNEQFF. This chain uses TRBV5-4 with TRBJ2-1; TRBD1 might be the D (6 bases). Per the germline V gene, CDR1 is SGHNT and CDR2 is YYREEE (reference sequence). Deletions cut 0 bases from V and 7 bases from J, with 17 bases between. This CDR3 contains 16 residues.

The chain is built from TRBV29-1 and TRBJ1-1, with 7 bases lining up with TRBD1. From germline, CDR1 is SQVTM and CDR2 ANQGSEA. V shed 6 bases and J 2 bases; nucleotides not matched to a gene: 9. The CDR3 totals 14 residues. The CDR3 loop reads CSVEQGTVNTEAFF. The CDR3 DNA reads TGCAGCGTGGAGCAGGGGACAGTAAACACTGAAGCTTTCTTT.

The chain uses TRBV9 and TRBJ2-6; D possibly corresponds to TRBD2 (5 bases). The CDR3 consists of 15 residues. The V and J ends lost 4 bases and 0 bases respectively, with 8 bases between them. Germline CDR1 is SGDLS and CDR2 is YYNGEE. The CDR3 DNA sequence: TGTGCCAGCAGCCCCGGGGACTCTGGGGCCAACGTCCTGACTTTC. It encodes CASSPGDSGANVLTF.

This clone has only a few counts. The rearrangement links TRBV11-3 to TRBJ2-1; TRBD2 aligns across 12 bases. The length of the CDR3 is 15 residues. CDR1 and CDR2 (germline): SGHNT, YENEEA. Losses at the gene ends were 4 bases for V and 5 bases for J; bases not matched to a gene: 3. The CDR3, as DNA: TGTGCCAGCAGCTCGGGACTAGCGGGCCACAATGAGCAGTTCTTC. Translated, it gives CASSSGLAGHNEQFF.

The V gene is TRBV27, the J gene TRBJ2-3; D not resolved. Trimming stripped 4 bases from V and 2 bases from J, with 13 bases between. The CDR3 has 15 amino acids. Germline CDR1 MNHEY, CDR2 SMNVEV (reference sequence). The CDR3 region is CASSSALPYTDTQYF. CDR3 DNA: TGTGCCAGCAGTTCTGCCCTACCCTACACAGATACGCAGTATTTT.

The rearrangement joins TRBV7-8 to TRBJ2-1, with 7 bases identical to TRBD1. Germline trimming cut 8 bases from V and 7 bases from J; bases unmatched to any gene: 14. This CDR3 is 15 amino acids long. Germline-derived CDR1 and CDR2 are SGHVS and FQNEAQ. The DNA of the CDR3 is TGTGCCAGCCACCAAACAGGGGCCAGGGGGAATGAGCAGTTCTTC. Protein sequence: CASHQTGARGNEQFF.

V gene TRBV5-1 combines with J gene TRBJ1-2; a weak D match, TRBD1 (5 bases). The germline gives CDR1 SGHRS, CDR2 YFSETQ. CDR3 length equals 15 residues. Trimming left V 4 bases short and J 1 base short, with 14 bases between. The CDR3 nucleotides read TGCGCCAGCAGCCTGGCGAGGAGGGGTAACTATGGCTACACCTTC. Protein product: CASSLARRGNYGYTF.

The rearrangement uses TRBV6-1 and TRBJ2-2; D is unresolved. From germline, CDR1 is MNHNS and CDR2 SASEGT. The CDR3 totals 12 residues. Trimming left V 3 bases short and J 5 bases short, with 4 bases between. The chain's CDR3 is CASSDYTGELFF. CDR3 bases: TGTGCCAGCAGTGATTATACCGGGGAGCTGTTTTTT.

The V gene is TRBV5-4, the J gene TRBJ1-5; unclear D gene. The germline gives CDR1 SGHNT, CDR2 YYREEE (reference sequence). V lost 4 bases and J 0 bases, leaving 11 bases between the germline ends. There are 15 residues in the CDR3. The CDR3, as DNA: TGTGCCAGCAGCCCTGTAGAGTATAGCAATCAGCCCCAGCATTTT. Protein sequence: CASSPVEYSNQPQHF.

The rearrangement links TRBV18 to TRBJ2-1; 8 nucleotides align to TRBD2. This CDR3 is 17 amino acids long. Unmatched junction bases numbered 10, after V lost 1 base and J lost 5 bases. Germline CDR1 and CDR2: KGHSH and LQKENI. CDR3 residues: CASSPQGRVAGNNEQFF. The DNA of the CDR3 is TGTGCCAGCTCACCACAGGGCCGGGTAGCGGGGAACAATGAGCAGTTCTTC.

In its sample, this clone was seen a few times. The V and J genes are TRBV9 and TRBJ1-6, with 7 positions matching TRBD1. The CDR3 runs to 24 residues. Germline CDR1 SGDLS, CDR2 YYNGEE. Losses at the gene ends were 2 bases for V and 0 bases for J; bases not matched to a gene: 26. The CDR3 sequence: CASSVGPGGWQTAFISSYNSPLHF. Here the CDR3 DNA reads TGTGCCAGCAGCGTCGGCCCAGGGGGTTGGCAAACCGCCTTTATAAGCTCCTATAATTCACCCCTCCACTTT. The full variable domain, its missing parts supplied by reference TRBV9 and TRBJ1-6, is DSGVTQTPKHLITATGQRVTLRCSPRSGDLSVYWYQQSLDQGLQFLIQYYNGEERAKGNILERFSAQQFPDLHSELNLSSLELGDSALYFCASSVGPGGWQTAFISSYNSPLHFGNGTRLTVT.

This sequence joins TRBV7-9 and TRBJ2-3, with D hard to call. The CDR3 extends over 12 amino acids. Germline V gene lookup returns CDR1 SEHNR and CDR2 FQNEAQ (reference sequence). V was cut by 5 bases and J by 4 bases, with 7 bases left in between. The CDR3 DNA is TGTGCCAGCAGCCGTCCGGCAGATACGCAGTATTTT. It specifies CASSRPADTQYF.

The rearrangement uses TRBV5-1 and TRBJ1-1; 8 bases are shared with TRBD1. Germline CDR1 and CDR2: SGHRS and YFSETQ. The CDR3 extends over 18 amino acids. Losses at the gene ends were 3 bases for V and 0 bases for J; bases not matched to a gene: 13. The CDR3 DNA follows: TGCGCCAGCAGCTCCCAACCTGGACAGGGAACGGTGAACACTGAAGCTTTCTTT. Translated: CASSSQPGQGTVNTEAFF.

This clone came up once. The rearrangement links TRBV7-9 to TRBJ1-3; TRBD1 is a possible D gene (5 bases). V was cut by 1 base and J by 0 bases, with 13 bases left in between. The V gene's germline CDR1 is SEHNR and CDR2 FQNEAQ (reference sequence). The CDR3 runs 17 residues. The CDR3 here is CASSLVRGDSSGNTIYF. For the CDR3, the DNA is TGTGCCAGCAGCTTAGTTAGGGGCGACAGCTCTGGAAACACCATATATTTT.

The chain combines TRBV15 with TRBJ2-7; 10 bases line up with TRBD2. Germline lookup yields CDR1 LNHNV and CDR2 YYDKDF (reference sequence). CDR3 length: 17 residues. The V segment lost 0 bases and the J segment 0 bases; nucleotides outside the gene matches: 5. CDR3 in amino acids: CATSRDAPSGSSYEQYF. Here the CDR3 DNA reads TGTGCCACCAGCAGAGATGCTCCTAGCGGGAGCTCCTACGAGCAGTACTTC.

This clone has only a few counts. The gene calls are TRBV7-2 and TRBJ2-1; no clear D gene. CDR3 size: 12 residues. Trimming stripped 3 bases from V and 5 bases from J, with 5 bases between. CDR1 and CDR2 (germline): SGHTA, FQGNSA. Written as DNA, the CDR3 is TGTGCCAGCAGCTTCATTCACAATGAGCAGTTCTTC. Translation: CASSFIHNEQFF.

This clone occurred a few times. The chain uses TRBV7-8 and TRBJ2-7; D call uncertain. Germline V gene lookup returns CDR1 SGHVS and CDR2 FQNEAQ. The V end was cut by 2 bases, the J end by 2 bases, with 10 bases between. The CDR3 extends over 14 amino acids. CDR3 protein: CASSLTGPPYEQYF. The CDR3 DNA follows: TGTGCCAGCAGCTTAACTGGGCCCCCCTACGAGCAGTACTTC.